The 5 T cell receptor beta chains presented below share a single source sample, sequenced in a study of blood T cell repertoires in COVID-19. Sequencing used immunoSEQ multiplex PCR; TCRdb keeps in-frame clones, though not all of them. Of roughly 410,000 clones listed, about 88% were seen once; the top ten hold about 1.4%. The sequenced material came from peripheral blood. These receptors all come from a middle-aged woman with COVID-19, enrolled during active disease.

This clone has a single count. The chain recombines TRBV10-3 with TRBJ2-5; 9 bases agree with TRBD1. V gave up 7 bases and J gave up 3 bases; unmatched junction bases: 3. The CDR3 length is 13 residues. The germline V gene encodes CDR1 ENHRY and CDR2 SYGVKD. CDR3 sequence: CAIKRDREETQYF. The CDR3 nucleotides read TGTGCCATCAAAAGGGACAGGGAAGAGACCCAGTACTTC.

The V and J genes are TRBV7-2 and TRBJ2-5; D call uncertain. Germline values: CDR1 SGHTA, CDR2 FQGNSA. This CDR3 is 13 amino acids long. V was cut by 1 base and J by 6 bases, with 9 bases left in between. This CDR3 is CASSLVVTKTQYF. CDR3 sequence (DNA): TGTGCCAGCAGCTTAGTTGTTACTAAGACCCAGTACTTC.

The chain links TRBV2 to TRBJ2-1, with 7 bases lining up with TRBD2. The CDR3 is 17 residues long. V was pared by 0 bases and J by 0 bases, with 5 bases of the junction left unmatched. Germline V gene lookup returns CDR1 SNHLY and CDR2 FYNNEI. DNA of the CDR3: TGTGCCAGCAGTGAAGCGGGGAGGGGAGGCTCCTACAATGAGCAGTTCTTC. Translation gives CASSEAGRGGSYNEQFF.

The gene calls are TRBV4-3 and TRBJ2-7; 7 bases agree with TRBD1. The junction had 3 bases not matched to a gene; V was cut back by 4 bases and J by 0 bases. Germline CDR1 reads LGHNA; CDR2 reads YSLEER. This CDR3 spans 14 amino acids. The CDR3 DNA sequence: TGCGCCAGCAGCCGGGACAGAAGCTCCTACGAGCAGTACTTC. Translation gives CASSRDRSSYEQYF.

The V gene is TRBV7-2, the J gene TRBJ1-5, with D perhaps TRBD1 (5 bases). This CDR3 region has 15 residues. V dropped 1 base and J dropped 6 bases, with 13 bases sitting between them. The germline V gene encodes CDR1 SGHTA and CDR2 FQGNSA. CDR3 sequence: CASSLGQGFSQPQHF. The CDR3 nucleotides read TGTGCCAGCAGCTTAGGGCAGGGCTTTAGTCAGCCCCAGCATTTT.